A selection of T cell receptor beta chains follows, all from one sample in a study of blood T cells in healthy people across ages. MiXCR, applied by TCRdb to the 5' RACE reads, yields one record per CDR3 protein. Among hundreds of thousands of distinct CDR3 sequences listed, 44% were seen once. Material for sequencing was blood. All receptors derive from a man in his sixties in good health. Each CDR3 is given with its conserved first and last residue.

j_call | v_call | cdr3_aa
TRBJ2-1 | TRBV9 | CASSSPMASGERSYNEQFF
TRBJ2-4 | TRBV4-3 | CASSQGFLAGGSKNIQYF
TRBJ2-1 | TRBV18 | CASSRPGTGGNEQFF
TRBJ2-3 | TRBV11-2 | CASSLVPSGVVDTQYF
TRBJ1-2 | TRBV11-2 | CASSLDAGSNYGYTF
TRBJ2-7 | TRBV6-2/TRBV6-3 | CASSYSGVRRLYEQYF
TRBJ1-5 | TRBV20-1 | CSTRDGTVRQPQHF
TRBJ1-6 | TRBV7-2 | CASSRQTGNNSPLHF
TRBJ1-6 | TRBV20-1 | CSASRTGNSPLHF
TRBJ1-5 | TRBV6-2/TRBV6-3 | CASSYDPGLSQPQHF
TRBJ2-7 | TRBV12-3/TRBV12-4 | CASSSGGPGQASYEQYF
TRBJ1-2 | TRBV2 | CASSYPGVYGYTF
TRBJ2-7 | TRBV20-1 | CSARGWGTGSYEQYF
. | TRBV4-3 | CASSQDYQRGKTYEQYF
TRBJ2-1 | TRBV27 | CASSFYRDEQFF
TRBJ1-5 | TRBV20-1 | CSARDLGPGDGNQPQHF
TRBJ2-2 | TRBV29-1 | CSADLTGELFF
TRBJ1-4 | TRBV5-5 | CASSPQGVYNEKLFF
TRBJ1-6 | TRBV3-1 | CASSPRLRSSYNSPLHF
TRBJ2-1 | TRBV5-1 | CASSLGHRGNEQFF
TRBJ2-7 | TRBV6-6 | CASSTGLTTAYEQYF
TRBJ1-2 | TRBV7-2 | CASSSLRDGYTF
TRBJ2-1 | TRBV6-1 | CASSIGEIDSYNEQFF
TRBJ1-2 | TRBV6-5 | CASSYAPRTGFGRINYGYTF
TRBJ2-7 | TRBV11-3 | CASSSDMTGKPYEQYF